This TCR beta chain was retrieved from a study of blood T cells in healthy people across ages. Then a second PCR, running roughly 7 to 12 cycles, was carried out with a sample-barcoded 5' primer and a J-beta primer mix. Researchers report that a template-switch adaptor with 12 random nucleotides tagged each cDNA molecule. TCRdb passed the 5' RACE reads through MiXCR, listing each CDR3 protein once. The sample has approximately 1.5 million distinct CDR3 sequences; roughly 32% are singletons. The germline CDR1 and CDR2 sequences are ENHRY and SYGVKD. The CDR3 is 15 amino acids. The V gene end was trimmed by 6 bases and the J gene end by 3 bases; junction bases not matched to a gene: 2. Caucasian, healthy and from Russia, the donors were aged between 6 and 90. Isolated per sample were at least 6 million PBMCs.

The clonotype was recovered from a woman in her twenties or thirties in good health. This chain uses TRBV10-3 with TRBJ2-2; 12 positions match TRBD2. The sample consisted of blood. CDR3 nucleotide sequence: TGTGCCATCAGGACTAGCGGGAGTGACACCGGGGAGCTGTTTTTT. Its protein product is CAIRTSGSDTGELFF.